One and the same sample provided the 5 T cell receptor beta chains below, sequenced in a study of cytomegalovirus exposure and HLA in healthy donors. 13 Jbeta primers and 60 Vbeta primers were used for the PCR. Clones were sequenced by immunoSEQ multiplex PCR, and TCRdb holds only the in-frame ones, with some missing. The table shows some 90,000 clones, with about 81% occurring only once. The sequenced sample consisted of PBMCs. These receptors were collected from a man in his forties in good health and CMV-seronegative.

The rearrangement links TRBV29-1 to TRBJ2-7, with 11 bases lining up with TRBD1. Germline V gives CDR1 SQVTM, CDR2 ANQGSEA. With 4 bases clipped from V and 1 base from J, the junction kept 9 bases outside the gene matches. This CDR3 spans 16 amino acids. The CDR3 loop is CSVVPAGTGGSYEQYF. The CDR3 DNA reads as TGCAGCGTTGTGCCGGCGGGGACAGGGGGGTCCTACGAGCAGTACTTC.

This clone was counted between two and nine times. The chain has TRBV21-1 and TRBJ2-7; the table's D call TRBD1 went unverified against the DNA. TRBV21-1 is a pseudogene locus. CDR3 length equals 17 residues. CDR3 nucleotides: TGTGCCAGCAGCAAAAGGGAAACCGGGACAGGGAGGAACGAGCAGTACTTC. This sequence encodes CASSKRETGTGRNEQYF.

The rearrangement joins TRBV27 to TRBJ2-3; TRBD2 matches at 13 bases. CDR1 and CDR2 from the germline V gene are MNHEY and SMNVEV (reference sequence). The CDR3 has 16 residues. J was trimmed by 0 bases and V by 6 bases; bases with no gene match: 3. Here the CDR3 DNA reads TGTGCCAGCAGGACTAGCGGGGGGCCTAGCACAGATACGCAGTATTTT. Translation: CASRTSGGPSTDTQYF.

This chain links TRBV6-1 with TRBJ1-5; D is undetermined. The V end was cut by 8 bases, the J end by 2 bases, with 16 bases between. Germline CDR1 MNHNS, CDR2 SASEGT. This CDR3 has 15 amino acids. The CDR3 loop reads CASRTVNGRNQPQHF. DNA of the CDR3: TGTGCCAGCCGCACCGTAAATGGCCGCAATCAGCCCCAGCATTTT.

The J gene is TRBJ2-1, the V gene TRBV5-1; D may be TRBD1 (5 bases). V was trimmed by 4 bases and J by 4 bases, leaving 18 bases between them. Germline CDR1 is SGHRS and CDR2 is YFSETQ. The CDR3 contains 16 residues. CDR3 region: CASSRLLDQGYNEQFF. CDR3 sequence (DNA): TGCGCCAGCAGCCGCCTTTTGGACCAGGGTTACAATGAGCAGTTCTTC.